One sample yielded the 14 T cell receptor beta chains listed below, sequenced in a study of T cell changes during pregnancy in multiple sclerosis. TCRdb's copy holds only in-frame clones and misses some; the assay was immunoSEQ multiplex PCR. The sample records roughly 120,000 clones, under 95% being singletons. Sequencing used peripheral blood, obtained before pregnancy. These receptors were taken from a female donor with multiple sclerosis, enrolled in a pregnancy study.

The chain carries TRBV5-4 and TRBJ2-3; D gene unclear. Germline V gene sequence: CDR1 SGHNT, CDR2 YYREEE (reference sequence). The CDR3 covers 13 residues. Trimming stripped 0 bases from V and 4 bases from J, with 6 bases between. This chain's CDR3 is CASSLAPSDTQYF. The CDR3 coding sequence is TGTGCCAGCAGCTTGGCCCCCTCAGATACGCAGTATTTT.

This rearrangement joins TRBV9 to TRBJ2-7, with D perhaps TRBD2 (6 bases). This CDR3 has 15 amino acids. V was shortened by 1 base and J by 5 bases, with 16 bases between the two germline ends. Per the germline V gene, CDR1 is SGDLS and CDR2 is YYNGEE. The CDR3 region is CASSVRDGGGNEQYF. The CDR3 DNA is TGTGCCAGCAGCGTAAGAGACGGCGGAGGGAACGAGCAGTACTTC.

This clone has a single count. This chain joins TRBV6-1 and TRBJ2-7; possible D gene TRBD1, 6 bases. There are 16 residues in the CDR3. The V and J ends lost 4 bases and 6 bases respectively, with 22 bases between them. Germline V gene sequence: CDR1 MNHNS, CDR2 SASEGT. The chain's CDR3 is CASSGGQSQGWGEQYF. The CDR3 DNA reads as TGTGCCAGCAGTGGGGGGCAGTCACAGGGCTGGGGCGAGCAGTACTTC.

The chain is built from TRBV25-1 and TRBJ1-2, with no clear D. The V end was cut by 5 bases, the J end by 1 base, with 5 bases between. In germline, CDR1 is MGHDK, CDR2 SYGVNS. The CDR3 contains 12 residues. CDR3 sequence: CASSYGNYGYTF. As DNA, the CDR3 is TGTGCCAGCAGTTACGGTAACTATGGCTACACCTTC.

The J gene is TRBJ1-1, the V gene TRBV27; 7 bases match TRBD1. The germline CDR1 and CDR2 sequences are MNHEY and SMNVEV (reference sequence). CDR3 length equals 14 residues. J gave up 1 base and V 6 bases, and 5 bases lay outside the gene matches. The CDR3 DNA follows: TGTGCCAGCAGAGCCCGGACAGGGAACACTGAAGCTTTCTTT. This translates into CASRARTGNTEAFF.

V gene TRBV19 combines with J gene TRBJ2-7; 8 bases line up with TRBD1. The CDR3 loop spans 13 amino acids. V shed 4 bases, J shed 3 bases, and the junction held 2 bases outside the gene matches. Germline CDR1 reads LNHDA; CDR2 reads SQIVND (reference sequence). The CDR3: CASSNDRGYEQYF. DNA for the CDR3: TGTGCCAGTAGTAACGACAGGGGCTACGAGCAGTACTTC. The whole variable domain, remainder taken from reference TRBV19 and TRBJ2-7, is DGGITQSPKYLFRKEGQNVTLSCEQNLNHDAMYWYRQDPGQGLRLIYYSQIVNDFQKGDIAEGYSVSREKKESFPLTVTSAQKNPTAFYLCASSNDRGYEQYFGPGTRLTVT.

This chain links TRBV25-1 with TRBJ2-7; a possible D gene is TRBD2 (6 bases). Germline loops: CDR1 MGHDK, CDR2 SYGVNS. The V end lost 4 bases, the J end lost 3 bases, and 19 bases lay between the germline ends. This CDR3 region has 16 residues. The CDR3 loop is CASSGNRDSGYYEQYF. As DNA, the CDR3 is TGTGCCAGCAGTGGGAACCGGGACTCAGGATACTACGAGCAGTACTTC.

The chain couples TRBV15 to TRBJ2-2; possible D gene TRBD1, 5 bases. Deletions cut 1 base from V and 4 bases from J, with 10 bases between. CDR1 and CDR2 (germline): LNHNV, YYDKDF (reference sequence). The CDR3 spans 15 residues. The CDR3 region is CATSRARQGTGELFF. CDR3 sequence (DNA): TGTGCCACCAGCAGAGCAAGGCAGGGCACCGGGGAGCTGTTTTTT. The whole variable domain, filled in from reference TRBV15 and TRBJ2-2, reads DAMVIQNPRYQVTQFGKPVTLSCSQTLNHNVMYWYQQKSSQAPKLLFHYYDKDFNNEADTPDNFQSRRPNTSFCFLDIRSPGLGDTAMYLCATSRARQGTGELFFGEGSRLTVL.

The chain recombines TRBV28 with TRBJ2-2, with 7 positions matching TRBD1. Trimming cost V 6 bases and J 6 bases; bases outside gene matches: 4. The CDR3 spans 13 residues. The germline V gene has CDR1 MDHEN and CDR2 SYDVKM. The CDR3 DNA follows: TGTGCCAGCAGCTCTCAGGGGGCCGGGGAGCTGTTTTTT. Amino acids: CASSSQGAGELFF.

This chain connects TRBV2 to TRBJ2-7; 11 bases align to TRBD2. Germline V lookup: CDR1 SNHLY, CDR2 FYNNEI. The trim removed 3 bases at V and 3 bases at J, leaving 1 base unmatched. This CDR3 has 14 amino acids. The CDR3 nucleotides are TGTGCCAGCAGTGAGACTAGCGGGAACTACGAGCAGTACTTC. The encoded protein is CASSETSGNYEQYF.

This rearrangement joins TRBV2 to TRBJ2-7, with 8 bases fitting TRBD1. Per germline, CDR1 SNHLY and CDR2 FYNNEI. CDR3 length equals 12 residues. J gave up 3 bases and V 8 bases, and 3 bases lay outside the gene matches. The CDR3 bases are TGTGCCAGCCTTGGACAGGGCTACGAGCAGTACTTC. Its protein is CASLGQGYEQYF. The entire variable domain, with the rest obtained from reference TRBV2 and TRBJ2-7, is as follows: EPEVTQTPSHQVTQMGQEVILRCVPISNHLYFYWYRQILGQKVEFLVSFYNNEISEKSEIFDDQFSVERPDGSNFTLKIRSTKLEDSAMYFCASLGQGYEQYFGPGTRLTVT.

The CDR3 bases are TGTGCCAGCAGTTTTAGGAGGGGCTACCAGCCCCAGCATTTT. Amino acid sequence: CASSFRRGYQPQHF. The rearrangement links TRBV27 to TRBJ1-5; D perhaps matches TRBD1 (5 bases). The CDR3 consists of 14 residues. The V and J ends lost 3 bases and 7 bases respectively, with 13 bases between them. The germline gives CDR1 MNHEY, CDR2 SMNVEV (reference sequence).

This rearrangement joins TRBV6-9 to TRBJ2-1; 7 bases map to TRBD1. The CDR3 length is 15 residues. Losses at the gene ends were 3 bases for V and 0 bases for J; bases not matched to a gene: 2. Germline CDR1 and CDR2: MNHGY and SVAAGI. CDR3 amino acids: CASSYRDSSYNEQFF. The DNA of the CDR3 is TGTGCCAGCAGTTACCGGGACAGCTCCTACAATGAGCAGTTCTTC.

CDR3 DNA sequence: TGTGCCAGCAGCACAAACAGTCAATCTAATTCACCCCTCCACTTT. This codes for CASSTNSQSNSPLHF. The rearrangement links TRBV9 to TRBJ1-6, with D hard to call. CDR1 SGDLS and CDR2 YYNGEE come from the germline V gene. Trimming removed 4 bases from V and 6 bases from J, with 14 bases in between. The CDR3 consists of 15 residues.